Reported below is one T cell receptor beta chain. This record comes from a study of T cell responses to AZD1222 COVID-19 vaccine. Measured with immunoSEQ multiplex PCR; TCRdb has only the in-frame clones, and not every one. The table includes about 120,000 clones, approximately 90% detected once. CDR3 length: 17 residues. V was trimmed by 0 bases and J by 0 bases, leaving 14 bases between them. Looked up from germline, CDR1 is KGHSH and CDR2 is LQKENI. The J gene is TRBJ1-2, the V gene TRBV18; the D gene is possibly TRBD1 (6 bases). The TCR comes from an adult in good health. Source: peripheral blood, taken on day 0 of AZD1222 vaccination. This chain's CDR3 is CASSPPFGGKANYGYTF. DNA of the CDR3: TGTGCCAGCTCACCACCCTTCGGGGGCAAGGCTAACTATGGCTACACCTTC. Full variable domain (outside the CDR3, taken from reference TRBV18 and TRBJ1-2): NAGVMQNPRHLVRRRGQEARLRCSPMKGHSHVYWYRQLPEEGLKFMVYLQKENIIDESGMPKERFSAEFPKEGPSILRIQQVVRGDSAAYFCASSPPFGGKANYGYTFGSGTRLTVV.